The sequence of this TCR beta chain was determined in a study of monozygotic twins with cystic fibrosis. Study at large: Libraries were built from around 3 micrograms of fragmented DNA using approximately 16 PCR cycles.

Comment on this clone: Its antigen is currently unknown.

Study results and limitations: Monozygotic CF twins shared more identical nucleotide clonotypes than unrelated patients. Age, concordance and disease severity did not associate with shared CDR3 numbers.

Data came from immunoSEQ multiplex PCR; TCRdb stores just in-frame clones and leaves some out. The data contain under 25,000 clones, around 97% of them singletons. The specimen was blood. The sequence came from a woman aged 25 to 39 with cystic fibrosis.

The CDR3 DNA reads TGTGCCAGCAGGGACACCGGGGAGCTGTTTTTT. It codes for CASRDTGELFF. This chain links TRBV2 with TRBJ2-2; D remains ambiguous. Germline CDR1 is SNHLY and CDR2 is FYNNEI. The V and J ends lost 6 bases and 3 bases respectively, with 2 bases between them. The CDR3 is made up of 11 amino acids.